Following are 29 T cell receptor beta chains from one sample sequenced in a study of cytomegalovirus exposure and HLA in healthy donors. The PCR employed 60 Vbeta primers together with 13 Jbeta primers. Here immunoSEQ multiplex PCR was the method, and the copy in TCRdb shows in-frame clones only, minus some. The repertoire holds around 190,000 clones, 70% to 85% seen once, with about 4.4% in the top ten. The sequenced sample consisted of PBMCs. These receptors were taken from a woman in her 30s in good health and CMV-seropositive.

The gene calls are TRBV11-2 and TRBJ2-5; D gene unclear. Germline V lookup: CDR1 SGHAT, CDR2 FQNNGV. This CDR3 region has 12 residues. Trimming took 5 bases from V and 5 from J, leaving 9 bases between them. The CDR3 region is CASSPLRETQYF. The CDR3 nucleotides read TGTGCCAGCAGCCCCCTGAGGGAGACCCAGTACTTC.

This clone has a handful of counts. The rearrangement links TRBV4-3 to TRBJ2-7; D unclear. The ends were cut back, 0 bases at V and 1 base at J, with 10 bases in the middle. This CDR3 is 15 amino acids long. Looked up from germline, CDR1 is LGHNA and CDR2 is YSLEER. CDR3 amino acids: CASSQDRYRSYEQYF. CDR3 nucleotides: TGCGCCAGCAGCCAAGATCGGTACAGATCCTACGAGCAGTACTTC.

The chain employs TRBV5-1 and TRBJ1-1; tentative D call: TRBD1 (6 bases). Trimming pared 1 base from V and 4 bases from J, leaving 14 bases between. CDR1 and CDR2 (germline): SGHRS, YFSETQ. The CDR3 is 15 amino acids. The DNA for the CDR3 is TGCGCCAGCAGCTTGCTGGGGGCGAATCCCACTGAAGCTTTCTTT. It codes for CASSLLGANPTEAFF.

V gene TRBV4-3 combines with J gene TRBJ2-7; 8 bases are a match to TRBD2. CDR3 length: 15 amino acids. CDR1 is LGHNA, CDR2 YSLEER, per germline. V was pared by 2 bases and J by 7 bases, with 10 bases of the junction left unmatched. The CDR3 region has the DNA TGCGCCAGCAGCCAAACCCTCGGGGGGGCGAGTGAGCAGTACTTC. This encodes CASSQTLGGASEQYF.

This chain connects TRBV11-2 to TRBJ2-3, with D uncertain. V was shortened by 1 base and J by 4 bases, with 15 bases between the two germline ends. Germline V gene lookup returns CDR1 SGHAT and CDR2 FQNNGV. This CDR3 has 16 residues. Here the CDR3 reads CASSLVLARVADTQYF. The CDR3 coding sequence is TGTGCCAGCAGCTTAGTGCTCGCGCGTGTCGCAGATACGCAGTATTTT.

The rearrangement links TRBV7-9 to TRBJ2-7, with 8 bases identical to TRBD1. J gave up 0 bases and V 8 bases, and 0 bases lay outside the gene matches. The CDR3 is made up of 12 amino acids. The germline gives CDR1 SEHNR, CDR2 FQNEAQ (reference sequence). CDR3 amino acids: CASDRGSYEQYF. The CDR3 nucleotides are TGTGCCAGCGACAGGGGCTCCTACGAGCAGTACTTC.

This clone was observed once. This chain joins TRBV12-5 and TRBJ1-5, with D hard to call. Germline CDR1 and CDR2: LGHNT and FRNRAP. The CDR3 extends over 16 amino acids. Trimming left V 0 bases short and J 3 bases short, with 12 bases between. The CDR3 loop is CASGLVPVHLNQPQHF. DNA for the CDR3: TGTGCTAGTGGTTTGGTACCAGTACACCTCAATCAGCCCCAGCATTTT.

The chain employs TRBV2 and TRBJ2-4; D ambiguous. V lost 6 bases to trimming and J lost 8 bases, with 11 bases between them. Germline V gene sequence: CDR1 SNHLY, CDR2 FYNNEI. This CDR3 region has 12 residues. CDR3 bases: TGTGCCAGCAGCTCTGAGCAGGACATTCAGTACTTC. Encoded protein: CASSSEQDIQYF.

The chain carries TRBV18 and TRBJ1-3; D is unclear. Deletions cut 3 bases from V and 8 bases from J, with 11 bases between. This CDR3 spans 13 amino acids. Germline V gives CDR1 KGHSH, CDR2 LQKENI. The CDR3 nucleotides read TGTGCCAGCTCACCGCTTCCTACGGACACCATATATTTT. Amino acid sequence: CASSPLPTDTIYF.

For the CDR3, the DNA is TGTGCCAGAACCGGAGGGGCTAGCGGGAAGAATTACGTGGACAATGAGCAGTTCTTC. It specifies CARTGGASGKNYVDNEQFF. The chain recombines TRBV5-3 with TRBJ2-1, with 9 bases fitting TRBD2. TRBV5-3 is flagged as an ORF with uncertain function. This CDR3 is built from 19 residues. V lost 6 bases and J lost 5; bases outside the gene matches: 21.

The chain combines TRBV29-1 with TRBJ2-3; 8 positions agree with TRBD2. Germline trimming cut 2 bases from V and 2 bases from J; bases unmatched to any gene: 3. The CDR3 has 14 amino acids. Germline V gives CDR1 SQVTM, CDR2 ANQGSEA. CDR3 amino acids: CSVELAGHTDTQYF. CDR3 DNA: TGCAGCGTTGAATTAGCGGGACACACAGATACGCAGTATTTT.

The V gene is TRBV5-5, the J gene TRBJ2-1, with unresolved D. V shed 0 bases and J shed 7 bases, with 5 bases lying between them. CDR3 size: 12 residues. CDR1 and CDR2 from the germline V gene are SGHKS and YYEKEE (reference sequence). CDR3 nucleotides: TGTGCCAGCAGCTTGGCCATTAATGAGCAGTTCTTC. Encoded protein: CASSLAINEQFF.

The rearrangement uses TRBV4-1 and TRBJ2-7, with a tentative D call TRBD2 (6 bases). V lost 3 bases, J lost 3 bases, and 18 bases lay in between. Germline values: CDR1 MGHRA, CDR2 YSYEKL. The length of the CDR3 is 16 residues. CDR3 loop: CASSQGRGARGYEQYF. The CDR3 DNA reads TGCGCCAGCAGCCAGGGCCGCGGGGCCCGGGGCTACGAGCAGTACTTC.

This sequence joins TRBV7-8 and TRBJ2-4; D uncertain. The CDR3 is made up of 14 amino acids. V lost 7 bases, J lost 0 bases, and 10 bases lay in between. The V gene's germline CDR1 is SGHVS and CDR2 FQNEAQ. The CDR3 DNA follows: TGTGCCAGCATCCAAAATTTAGCCAAAAACATTCAGTACTTC. It is translated as CASIQNLAKNIQYF.

The genes are TRBV19 and TRBJ2-7, with 8 bases lining up with TRBD1. With V trimmed by 2 bases and J by 6 bases, 12 bases remained unmatched. In germline, CDR1 is LNHDA, CDR2 SQIVND (reference sequence). The CDR3 is made up of 16 amino acids. CDR3 region: CASSISFWQGAGEQYF. CDR3 DNA: TGTGCCAGTAGTATAAGTTTTTGGCAGGGGGCTGGCGAGCAGTACTTC.

The chain recombines TRBV6-1 with TRBJ2-1; perhaps TRBD1 as D (6 bases). Trimming left V 5 bases short and J 3 bases short, with 14 bases between. Germline lookup yields CDR1 MNHNS and CDR2 SASEGT. CDR3 length equals 15 residues. DNA for the CDR3: TGTGCCAGCAGTCGTGGGGACACCTACTACAATGAGCAGTTCTTC. This gives the protein CASSRGDTYYNEQFF.

The chain couples TRBV5-1 to TRBJ2-7, with 8 bases identical to TRBD1. J was trimmed by 5 bases and V by 1 base; bases with no gene match: 5. Germline V gene lookup returns CDR1 SGHRS and CDR2 YFSETQ. The CDR3 has 14 amino acids. CDR3 sequence: CASSLQSDRDEQYF. As DNA, the CDR3 is TGCGCCAGCAGCTTGCAGTCGGACAGGGACGAGCAGTACTTC.

There are a few counts of this clone. The chain recombines TRBV5-6 with TRBJ2-3, with 11 bases aligning to TRBD2. Per germline, CDR1 SGHDT and CDR2 YYEEEE. This CDR3 spans 14 amino acids. The V and J ends lost 2 bases and 6 bases, in that order; junction bases with no gene match: 2. The CDR3 nucleotides are TGTGCCAGCAGCTTCCGGACTAGCGGGGATACGCAGTATTTT. Its translation: CASSFRTSGDTQYF.

CDR3 in amino acids: CASSQVTGHIQYF. DNA for the CDR3: TGCGCCAGCAGCCAAGTCACAGGCCACATTCAGTACTTC. The chain combines TRBV4-3 with TRBJ2-4; D is perhaps TRBD1 (5 bases). Germline CDR1 and CDR2: LGHNA and YSLEER. This CDR3 has 13 amino acids. V lost 1 base to trimming and J lost 8 bases, with 9 bases between them.

The V and J genes are TRBV11-3 and TRBJ2-1, with 9 bases fitting TRBD2. This CDR3 has 15 residues. Germline values: CDR1 SGHNT, CDR2 YENEEA. Trimming at V came to 5 bases and at J to 7 bases, leaving 9 bases not matched to a gene. Here the CDR3 DNA reads TGTGCCAGCAGCCCAAGGGCGGGGGGGAAGAATGAGCAGTTCTTC. Protein sequence: CASSPRAGGKNEQFF. Filled out from reference TRBV11-3 and TRBJ2-1, the complete variable domain reads EAGVVQSPRYKIIEKKQPVAFWCNPISGHNTLYWYLQNLGQGPELLIRYENEEAVDDSQLPKDRFSAERLKGVDSTLKIQPAELGDSAVYLCASSPRAGGKNEQFFGPGTRLTVL.

This clone was picked up a small number of times. The V call is TRBV19, the J call TRBJ2-7, with 8 bases lining up with TRBD1. Trimming at V came to 7 bases and at J to 1 base, leaving 6 bases not matched to a gene. Germline V gives CDR1 LNHDA, CDR2 SQIVND (reference sequence). This CDR3 spans 14 amino acids. The CDR3 is CASKPGQASYEQYF. The CDR3 DNA reads as TGTGCCAGTAAACCGGGACAGGCTTCCTACGAGCAGTACTTC.

The chain carries TRBV5-4 and TRBJ1-1, with D unresolved. Per the germline V gene, CDR1 is SGHNT and CDR2 is YYREEE (reference sequence). CDR3 length: 13 residues. V was trimmed by 2 bases and J by 4 bases, leaving 9 bases between them. As DNA, the CDR3 is TGTGCCAGCAGCTTTTCAGGTTTCACTGAAGCTTTCTTT. Translating gives CASSFSGFTEAFF.

The chain combines TRBV11-3 with TRBJ2-3, with 10 bases identical to TRBD1. After removal of 4 bases from V and 4 bases from J, the junction contained 2 bases not matched to a gene. This CDR3 is built from 14 residues. CDR1 is SGHNT, CDR2 YENEEA, per germline. The CDR3 protein is CASSSTGGADTQYF. CDR3 nucleotide sequence: TGTGCCAGCAGCTCGACAGGGGGCGCAGATACGCAGTATTTT.

This chain links TRBV10-3 with TRBJ2-7, with TRBD2 matching 7 bases. Germline loops: CDR1 ENHRY, CDR2 SYGVKD. The J segment lost 2 bases and the V segment lost 5 bases, leaving 9 bases of the junction unmatched. CDR3 size: 15 residues. The CDR3 sequence: CAISTPGTKTYEQYF. The CDR3 bases are TGTGCCATCAGTACTCCCGGGACTAAAACCTACGAGCAGTACTTC.

The chain combines TRBV29-1 with TRBJ2-7, with D perhaps matching TRBD1 (6 bases). V was trimmed by 4 bases and J by 7 bases, leaving 14 bases between them. The CDR3 loop spans 12 amino acids. Per the germline V gene, CDR1 is SQVTM and CDR2 is ANQGSEA. The CDR3 reads CSVVGQTEEQYF. The DNA of the CDR3 is TGCAGCGTTGTAGGACAGACAGAAGAGCAGTACTTC.

This clone was picked up one time. This chain connects TRBV2 to TRBJ2-6; D may be TRBD2 (7 bases). This CDR3 is 16 amino acids long. Germline V gene data show CDR1 as SNHLY and CDR2 as FYNNEI. Trimming cost V 2 bases and J 2 bases, with 10 bases left between them. The CDR3 protein is CASSEWGGAGANVLTF. DNA for the CDR3: TGTGCCAGCAGTGAATGGGGGGGCGCTGGGGCCAACGTCCTGACTTTC.

The genes are TRBV7-6 and TRBJ2-3, with 10 nucleotides matching TRBD2. The CDR3 covers 17 residues. In germline, CDR1 is SGHVS, CDR2 FNYEAQ. The trim removed 7 bases at V and 1 base at J, leaving 11 bases unmatched. For the CDR3, the DNA is TGTGCCAGCAAACGCAGCGGGGGGGCAATTCGCACAGATACGCAGTATTTT. As protein: CASKRSGGAIRTDTQYF.

J is TRBJ2-1 and V is TRBV9; 9 bases align to TRBD2. After removal of 1 base from V and 8 bases from J, the junction contained 13 bases not matched to a gene. Germline V gives CDR1 SGDLS, CDR2 YYNGEE. The CDR3 extends over 17 amino acids. The CDR3 reads CASSVTWEGTSPHEQFF. The CDR3 DNA follows: TGTGCCAGCAGCGTAACCTGGGAGGGGACTAGCCCTCATGAGCAGTTCTTC. The full variable domain, in which reference TRBV9 and TRBJ2-1 provide the parts outside the CDR3, is DSGVTQTPKHLITATGQRVTLRCSPRSGDLSVYWYQQSLDQGLQFLIQYYNGEERAKGNILERFSAQQFPDLHSELNLSSLELGDSALYFCASSVTWEGTSPHEQFFGPGTRLTVL.

The V gene is TRBV27, the J gene TRBJ1-2; 8 bases align to TRBD1. The CDR3 totals 15 residues. Looked up from germline, CDR1 is MNHEY and CDR2 is SMNVEV (reference sequence). V shed 3 bases and J 5 bases; nucleotides not matched to a gene: 8. CDR3 DNA sequence: TGTGCCAGCAGTTTGGGACAGGAGCATGTTTATGGCTACACCTTC. Translated: CASSLGQEHVYGYTF.